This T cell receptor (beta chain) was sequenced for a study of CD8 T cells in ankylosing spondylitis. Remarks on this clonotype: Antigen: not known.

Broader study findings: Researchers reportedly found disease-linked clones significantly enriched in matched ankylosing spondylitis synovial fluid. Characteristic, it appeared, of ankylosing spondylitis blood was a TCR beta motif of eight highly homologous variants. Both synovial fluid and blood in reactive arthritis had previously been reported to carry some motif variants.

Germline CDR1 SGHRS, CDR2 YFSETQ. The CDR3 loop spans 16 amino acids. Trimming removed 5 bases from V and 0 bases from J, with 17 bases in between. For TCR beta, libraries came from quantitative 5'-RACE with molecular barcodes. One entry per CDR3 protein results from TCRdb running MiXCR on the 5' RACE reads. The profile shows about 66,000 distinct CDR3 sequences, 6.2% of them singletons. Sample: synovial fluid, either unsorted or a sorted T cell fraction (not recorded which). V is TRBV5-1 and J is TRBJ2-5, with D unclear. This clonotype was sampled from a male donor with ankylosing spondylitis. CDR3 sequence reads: CASSFPRAAYQETQYF. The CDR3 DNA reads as TGCGCCAGCAGTTTCCCCCGCGCCGCGTACCAAGAGACCCAGTACTTC.